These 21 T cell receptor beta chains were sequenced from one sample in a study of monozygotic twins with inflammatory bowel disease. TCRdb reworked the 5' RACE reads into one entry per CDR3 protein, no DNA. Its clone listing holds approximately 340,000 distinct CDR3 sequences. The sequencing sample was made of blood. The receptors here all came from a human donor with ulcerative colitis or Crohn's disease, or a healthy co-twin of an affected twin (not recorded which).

CDR3: CSARVAGLQETQYF. This chain links TRBV20-1 with TRBJ2-5; the TCRdb D gene call, TRBD2, has no DNA to confirm it. CDR1 is DFQATT, CDR2 SNEGSKA, per germline (reference sequence). The CDR3 covers 14 residues.

CDR3 amino acids: CASRTGGGHGYTF. The chain uses TRBV12-3 or TRBV12-4 and TRBJ1-2; absent DNA, TCRdb's TRBD1 call cannot be checked. CDR3 size: 13 residues.

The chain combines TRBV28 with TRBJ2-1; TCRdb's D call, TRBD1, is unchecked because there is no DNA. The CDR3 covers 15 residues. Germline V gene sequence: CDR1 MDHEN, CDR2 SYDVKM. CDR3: CASQGGGPRVNEQFF.

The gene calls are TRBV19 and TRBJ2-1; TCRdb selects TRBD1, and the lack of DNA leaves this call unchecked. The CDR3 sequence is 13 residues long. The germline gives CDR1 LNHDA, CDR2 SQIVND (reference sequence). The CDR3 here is CASSSAGVNEQFF.

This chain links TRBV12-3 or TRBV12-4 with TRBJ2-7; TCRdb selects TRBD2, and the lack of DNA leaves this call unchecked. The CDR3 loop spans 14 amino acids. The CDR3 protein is CASSRSGTSYEQYF.

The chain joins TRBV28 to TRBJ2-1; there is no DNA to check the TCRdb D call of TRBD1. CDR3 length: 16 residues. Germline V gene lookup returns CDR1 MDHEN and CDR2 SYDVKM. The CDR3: CASIPSQGRRHNEQFF.

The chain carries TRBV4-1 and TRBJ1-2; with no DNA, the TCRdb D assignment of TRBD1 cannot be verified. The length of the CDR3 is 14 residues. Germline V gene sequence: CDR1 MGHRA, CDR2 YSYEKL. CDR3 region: CASSQGAGDYGYTF.

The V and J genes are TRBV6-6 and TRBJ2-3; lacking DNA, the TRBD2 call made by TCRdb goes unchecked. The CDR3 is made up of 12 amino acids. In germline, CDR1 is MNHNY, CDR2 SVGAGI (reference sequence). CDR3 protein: CASARTADTQYF.

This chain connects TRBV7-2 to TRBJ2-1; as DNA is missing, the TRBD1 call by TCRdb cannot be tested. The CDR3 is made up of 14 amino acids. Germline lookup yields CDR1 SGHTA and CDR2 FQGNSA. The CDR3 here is CASSLNWDRMEQFF.

CDR3 loop: CASSWAGRTDGSPLHF. This chain links TRBV5-1 with TRBJ1-6; with no DNA, the TCRdb D assignment of TRBD1 cannot be verified. The CDR3 has 16 amino acids. Germline V CDR1 and CDR2: SGHRS, YFSETQ.

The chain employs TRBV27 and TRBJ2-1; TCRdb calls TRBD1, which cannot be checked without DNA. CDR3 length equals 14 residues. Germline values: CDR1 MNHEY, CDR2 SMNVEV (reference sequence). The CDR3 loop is CASTLDRGQGEQFF.

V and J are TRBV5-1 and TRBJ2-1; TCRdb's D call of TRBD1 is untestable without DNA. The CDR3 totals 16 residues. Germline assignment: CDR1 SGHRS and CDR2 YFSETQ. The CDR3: CASSLEPGQDYNEQFF. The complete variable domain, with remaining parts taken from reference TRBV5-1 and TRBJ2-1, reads KAGVTQTPRYLIKTRGQQVTLSCSPISGHRSVSWYQQTPGQGLQFLFEYFSETQRNKGNFPGRFSGRQFSNSRSEMNVSTLELGDSALYLCASSLEPGQDYNEQFFGPGTRLTVL.

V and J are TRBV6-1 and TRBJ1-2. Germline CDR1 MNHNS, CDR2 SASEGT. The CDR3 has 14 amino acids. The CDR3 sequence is CASSPGTVNYGYTF.

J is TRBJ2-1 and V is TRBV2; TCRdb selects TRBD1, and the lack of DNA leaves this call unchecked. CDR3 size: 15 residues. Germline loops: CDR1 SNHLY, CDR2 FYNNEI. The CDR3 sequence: CASSEEAGSVYEQFF.

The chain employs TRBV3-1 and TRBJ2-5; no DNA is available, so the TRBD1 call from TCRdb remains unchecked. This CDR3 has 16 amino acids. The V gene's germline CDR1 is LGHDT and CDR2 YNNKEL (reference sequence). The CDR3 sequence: CASSPPTELPGETQYF.

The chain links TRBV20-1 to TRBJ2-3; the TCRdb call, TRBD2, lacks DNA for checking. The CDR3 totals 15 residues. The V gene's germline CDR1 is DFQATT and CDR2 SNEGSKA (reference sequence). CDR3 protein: CSAKGLAGFTDTQYF.

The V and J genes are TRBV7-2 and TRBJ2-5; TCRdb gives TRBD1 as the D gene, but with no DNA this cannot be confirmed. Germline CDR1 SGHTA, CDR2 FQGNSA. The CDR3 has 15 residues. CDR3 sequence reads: CASSLFGQGGETQYF.

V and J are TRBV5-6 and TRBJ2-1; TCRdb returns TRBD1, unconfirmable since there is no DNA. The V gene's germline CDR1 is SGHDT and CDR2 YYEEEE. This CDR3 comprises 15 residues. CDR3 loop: CASSRRTPGNNEQFF.

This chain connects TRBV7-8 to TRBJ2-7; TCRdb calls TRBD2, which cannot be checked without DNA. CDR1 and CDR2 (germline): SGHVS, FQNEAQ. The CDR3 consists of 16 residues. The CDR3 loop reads CASSARRAGGEGEQYF.

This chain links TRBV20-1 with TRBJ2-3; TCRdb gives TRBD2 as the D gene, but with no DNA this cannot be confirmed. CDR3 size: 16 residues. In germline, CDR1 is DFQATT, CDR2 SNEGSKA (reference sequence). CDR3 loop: CSALSFLAGVTDTQYF.

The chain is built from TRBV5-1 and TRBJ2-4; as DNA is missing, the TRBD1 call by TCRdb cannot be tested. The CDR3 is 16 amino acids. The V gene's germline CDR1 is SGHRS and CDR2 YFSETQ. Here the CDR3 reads CASSLWTGTTKNIQYF.